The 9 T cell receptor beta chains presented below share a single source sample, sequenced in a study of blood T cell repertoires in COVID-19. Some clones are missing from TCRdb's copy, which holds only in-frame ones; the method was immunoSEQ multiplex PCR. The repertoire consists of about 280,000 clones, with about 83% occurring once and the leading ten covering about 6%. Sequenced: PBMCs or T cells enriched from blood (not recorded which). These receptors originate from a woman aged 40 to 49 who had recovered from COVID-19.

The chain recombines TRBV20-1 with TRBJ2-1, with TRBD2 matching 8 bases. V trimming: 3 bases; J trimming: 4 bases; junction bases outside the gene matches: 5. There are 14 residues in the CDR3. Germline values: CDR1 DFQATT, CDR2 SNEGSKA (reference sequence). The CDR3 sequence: CSASRGGNYNEQFF. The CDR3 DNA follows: TGCAGTGCTAGTCGGGGGGGGAATTACAATGAGCAGTTCTTC.

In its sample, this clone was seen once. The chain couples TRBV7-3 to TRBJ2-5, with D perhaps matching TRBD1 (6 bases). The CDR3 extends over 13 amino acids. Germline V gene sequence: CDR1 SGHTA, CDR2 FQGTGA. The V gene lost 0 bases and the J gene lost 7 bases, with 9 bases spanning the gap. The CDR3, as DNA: TGTGCCAGCAGCTTAACACGAGGGGGGACCCAGTACTTC. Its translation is CASSLTRGGTQYF.

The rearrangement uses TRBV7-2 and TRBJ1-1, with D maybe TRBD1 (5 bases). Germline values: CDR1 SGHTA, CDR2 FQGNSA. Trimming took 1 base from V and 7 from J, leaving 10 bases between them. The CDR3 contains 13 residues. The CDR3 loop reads CASSLDDRREAFF. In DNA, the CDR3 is TGTGCCAGCAGCTTAGACGACAGACGTGAAGCTTTCTTT.

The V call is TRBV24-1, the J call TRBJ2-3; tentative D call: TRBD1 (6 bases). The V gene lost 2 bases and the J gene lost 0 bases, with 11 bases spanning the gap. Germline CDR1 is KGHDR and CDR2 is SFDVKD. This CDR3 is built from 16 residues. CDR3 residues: CATSDYNRESTDTQYF. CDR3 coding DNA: TGTGCCACCAGTGATTACAACAGGGAGAGCACAGATACGCAGTATTTT.

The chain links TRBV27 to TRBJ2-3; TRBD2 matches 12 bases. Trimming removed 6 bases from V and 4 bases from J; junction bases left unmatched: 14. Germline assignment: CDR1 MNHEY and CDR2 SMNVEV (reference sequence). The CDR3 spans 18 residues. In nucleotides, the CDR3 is TGTGCCAGCAGAGCCGGGACTAGCGGGTTTGATGTAGCAGATACGCAGTATTTT. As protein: CASRAGTSGFDVADTQYF.

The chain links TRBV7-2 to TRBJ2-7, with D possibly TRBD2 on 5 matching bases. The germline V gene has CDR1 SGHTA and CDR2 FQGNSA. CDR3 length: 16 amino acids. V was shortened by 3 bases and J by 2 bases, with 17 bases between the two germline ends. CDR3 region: CASSLSGGQSPYEQYF. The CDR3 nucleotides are TGTGCCAGCAGCTTGTCCGGAGGTCAGTCCCCCTACGAGCAGTACTTC.

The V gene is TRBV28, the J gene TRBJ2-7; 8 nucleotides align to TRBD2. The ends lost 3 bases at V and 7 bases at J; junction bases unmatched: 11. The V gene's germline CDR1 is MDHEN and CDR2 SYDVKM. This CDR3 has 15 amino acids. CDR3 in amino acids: CASSFREAGVGEQYF. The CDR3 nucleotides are TGTGCCAGCAGTTTTAGGGAAGCGGGAGTTGGGGAGCAGTACTTC.

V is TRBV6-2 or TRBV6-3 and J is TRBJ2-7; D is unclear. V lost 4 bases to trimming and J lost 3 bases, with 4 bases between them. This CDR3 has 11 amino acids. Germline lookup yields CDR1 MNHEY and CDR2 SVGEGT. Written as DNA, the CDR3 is TGTGCCAGCAGTTCCCTCTACGAGCAGTACTTC. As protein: CASSSLYEQYF.

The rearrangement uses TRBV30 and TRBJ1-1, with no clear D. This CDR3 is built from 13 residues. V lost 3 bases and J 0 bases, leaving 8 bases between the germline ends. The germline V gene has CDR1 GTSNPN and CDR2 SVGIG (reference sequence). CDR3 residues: CAWSPGMNTEAFF. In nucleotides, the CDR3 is TGTGCCTGGAGCCCCGGGATGAACACTGAAGCTTTCTTT.